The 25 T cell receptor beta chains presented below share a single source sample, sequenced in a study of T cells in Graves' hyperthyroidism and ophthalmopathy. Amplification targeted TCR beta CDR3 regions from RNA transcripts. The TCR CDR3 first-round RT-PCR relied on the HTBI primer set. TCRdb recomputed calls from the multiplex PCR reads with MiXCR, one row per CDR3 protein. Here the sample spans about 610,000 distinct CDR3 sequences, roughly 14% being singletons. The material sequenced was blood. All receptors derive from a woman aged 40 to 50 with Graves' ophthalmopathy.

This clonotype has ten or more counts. CDR3 loop: CASSPNRVDQPQHF. The CDR3 nucleotides are TGTGCCAGTAGCCCGAACAGGGTTGATCAGCCCCAGCATTTT. The rearrangement links TRBV19 to TRBJ1-5; a possible D gene is TRBD1 (6 bases). This CDR3 has 14 amino acids. Trimming took off 6 bases at V and 5 bases at J, with 14 bases between the two ends. Germline V lookup: CDR1 LNHDA, CDR2 SQIVND (reference sequence).

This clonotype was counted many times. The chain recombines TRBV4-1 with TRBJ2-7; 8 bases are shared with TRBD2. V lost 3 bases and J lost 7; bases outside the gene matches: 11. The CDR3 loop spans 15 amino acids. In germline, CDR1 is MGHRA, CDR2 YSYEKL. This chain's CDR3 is CASSHTSGDYGEQYF. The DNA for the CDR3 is TGCGCCAGCAGCCACACTAGCGGAGACTACGGGGAGCAGTACTTC.

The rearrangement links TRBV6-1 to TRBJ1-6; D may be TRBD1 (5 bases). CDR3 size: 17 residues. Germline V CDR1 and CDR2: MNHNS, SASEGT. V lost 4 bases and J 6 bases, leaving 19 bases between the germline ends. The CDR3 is CASSARARVSLNSPLHF. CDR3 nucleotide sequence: TGTGCCAGCAGTGCGCGGGCCAGGGTATCCCTTAATTCACCCCTCCACTTT.

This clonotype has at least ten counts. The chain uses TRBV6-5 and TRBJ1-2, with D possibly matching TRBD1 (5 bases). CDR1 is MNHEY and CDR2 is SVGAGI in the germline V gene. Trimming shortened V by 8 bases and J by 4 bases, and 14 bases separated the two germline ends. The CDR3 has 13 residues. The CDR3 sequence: CASARTTLYGYTF. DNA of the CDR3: TGTGCCAGCGCCCGGACAACTCTCTATGGCTACACCTTC.

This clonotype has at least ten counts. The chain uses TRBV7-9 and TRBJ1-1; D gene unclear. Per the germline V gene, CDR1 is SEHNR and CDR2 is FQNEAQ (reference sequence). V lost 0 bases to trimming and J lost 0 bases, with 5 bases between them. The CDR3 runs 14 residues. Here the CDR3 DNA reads TGTGCCAGCAGCTTAGCGAACATGAACACTGAAGCTTTCTTT. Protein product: CASSLANMNTEAFF.

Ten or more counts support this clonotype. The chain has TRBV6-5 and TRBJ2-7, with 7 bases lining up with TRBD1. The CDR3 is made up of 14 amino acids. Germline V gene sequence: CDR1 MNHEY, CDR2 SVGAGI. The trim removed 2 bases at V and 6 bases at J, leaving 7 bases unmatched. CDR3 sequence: CASSYDRDDIEQYF. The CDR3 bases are TGTGCCAGCAGTTACGACAGGGATGATATCGAGCAGTACTTC.

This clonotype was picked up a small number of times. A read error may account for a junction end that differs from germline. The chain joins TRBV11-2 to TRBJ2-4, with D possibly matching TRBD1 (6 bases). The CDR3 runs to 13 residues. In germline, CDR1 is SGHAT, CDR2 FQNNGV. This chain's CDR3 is CASSRTAKSIQYF. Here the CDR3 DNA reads TGTGCCAGCAGTAGGACAGCCAAAAGCATTCAGTACTTC.

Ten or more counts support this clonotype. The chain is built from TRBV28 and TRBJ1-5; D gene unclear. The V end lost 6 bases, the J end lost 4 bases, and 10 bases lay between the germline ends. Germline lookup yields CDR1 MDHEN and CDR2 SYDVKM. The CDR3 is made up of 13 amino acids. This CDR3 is CASRGQQNQPQHF. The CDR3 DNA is TGTGCCAGCAGGGGTCAACAAAATCAGCCCCAGCATTTT.

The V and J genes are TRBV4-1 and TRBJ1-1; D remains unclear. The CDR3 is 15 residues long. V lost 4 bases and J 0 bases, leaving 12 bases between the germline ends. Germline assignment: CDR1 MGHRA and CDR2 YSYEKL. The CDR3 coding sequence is TGCGCCAGCAGCCTAACCTCCTCAATGAACACTGAAGCTTTCTTT. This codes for CASSLTSSMNTEAFF.

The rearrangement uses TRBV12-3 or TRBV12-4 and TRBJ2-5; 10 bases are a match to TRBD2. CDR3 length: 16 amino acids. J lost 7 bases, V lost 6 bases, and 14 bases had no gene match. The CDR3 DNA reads TGTGCCAGCAGCCGACTAGCGGGTGTTCAGTCCGGGACCCAGTACTTC. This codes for CASSRLAGVQSGTQYF.

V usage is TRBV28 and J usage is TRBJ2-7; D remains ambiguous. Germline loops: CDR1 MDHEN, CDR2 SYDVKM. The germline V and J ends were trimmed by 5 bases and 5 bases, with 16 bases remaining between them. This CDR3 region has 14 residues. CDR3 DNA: TGTGCCAGCAGTCCTCAGTCTTCGGCCAACGAGCAGTACTTC. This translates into CASSPQSSANEQYF.

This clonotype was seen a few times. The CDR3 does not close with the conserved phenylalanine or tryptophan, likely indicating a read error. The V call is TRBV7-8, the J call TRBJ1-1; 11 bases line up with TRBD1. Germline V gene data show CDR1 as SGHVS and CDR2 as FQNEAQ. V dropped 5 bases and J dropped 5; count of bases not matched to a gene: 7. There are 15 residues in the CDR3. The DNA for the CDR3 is TGTGCCAGCAGCCTATTGGGACAGGGGGTAACTGAAGCTTTCTCT. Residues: CASSLLGQGVTEAFS.

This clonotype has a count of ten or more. The CDR3 nucleotides read TGTGCTAGTGGTTTCGGGGGGGAAGGACAGCCCCAGCATTTT. Translation gives CASGFGGEGQPQHF. This chain joins TRBV12-5 and TRBJ1-5; a weak D match, TRBD1 (5 bases). Trimming pared 3 bases from V and 7 bases from J, leaving 13 bases between. The CDR3 contains 14 residues. Germline CDR1 is LGHNT and CDR2 is FRNRAP.

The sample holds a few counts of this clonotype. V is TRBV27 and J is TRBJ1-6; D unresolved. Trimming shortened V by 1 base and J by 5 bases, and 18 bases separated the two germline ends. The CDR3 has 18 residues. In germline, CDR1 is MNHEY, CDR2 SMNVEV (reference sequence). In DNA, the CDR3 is TGTGCCAGCAGTTTATTATCGGAAAGCGCAAAGAATAATTCACCCCTCCACTTT. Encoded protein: CASSLLSESAKNNSPLHF.

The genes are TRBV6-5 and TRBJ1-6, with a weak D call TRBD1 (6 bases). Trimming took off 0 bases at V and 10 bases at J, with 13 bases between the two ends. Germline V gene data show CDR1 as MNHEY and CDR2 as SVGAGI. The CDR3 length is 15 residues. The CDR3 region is CASSYSSRGVSPLHF. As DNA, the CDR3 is TGTGCCAGCAGTTACTCGTCCAGGGGAGTATCACCCCTCCACTTT.

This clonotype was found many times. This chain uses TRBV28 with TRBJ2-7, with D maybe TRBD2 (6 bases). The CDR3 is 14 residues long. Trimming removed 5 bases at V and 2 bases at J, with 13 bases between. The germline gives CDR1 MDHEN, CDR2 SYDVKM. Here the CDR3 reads CASSRLVPPYEQYF. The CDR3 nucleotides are TGTGCCAGCAGTCGACTAGTTCCCCCCTACGAGCAGTACTTC. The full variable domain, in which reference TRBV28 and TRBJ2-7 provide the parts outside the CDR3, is DVKVTQSSRYLVKRTGEKVFLECVQDMDHENMFWYRQDPGLGLRLIYFSYDVKMKEKGDIPEGYSVSREKKERFSLILESASTNQTSMYLCASSRLVPPYEQYFGPGTRLTVT.

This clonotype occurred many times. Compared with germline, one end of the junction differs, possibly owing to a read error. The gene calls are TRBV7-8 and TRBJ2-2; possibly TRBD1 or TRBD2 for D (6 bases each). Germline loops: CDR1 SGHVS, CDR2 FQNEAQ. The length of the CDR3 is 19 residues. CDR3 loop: CASSLAASRDITYTGELFF. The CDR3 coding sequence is TGTGCCAGCAGCCTAGCAGCGTCGCGGGACATTACATACACCGGGGAGCTGTTTTTT.

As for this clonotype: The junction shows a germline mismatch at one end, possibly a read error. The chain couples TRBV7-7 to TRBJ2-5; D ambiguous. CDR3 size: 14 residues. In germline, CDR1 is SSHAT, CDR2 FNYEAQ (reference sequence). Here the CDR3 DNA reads TGTGCTAGCAGCTCCGAGAGGCAGTCTGAGGCCCAGTACTTC. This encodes CASSSERQSEAQYF. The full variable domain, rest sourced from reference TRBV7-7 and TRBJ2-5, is GAGVSQSPRYKVTKRGQDVTLRCDPISSHATLYWYQQALGQGPEFLTYFNYEAQPDKSGLPSDRFSAERPEGSISTLTIQRTEQRDSAMYRCASSSERQSEAQYFGPGTRLLVL.

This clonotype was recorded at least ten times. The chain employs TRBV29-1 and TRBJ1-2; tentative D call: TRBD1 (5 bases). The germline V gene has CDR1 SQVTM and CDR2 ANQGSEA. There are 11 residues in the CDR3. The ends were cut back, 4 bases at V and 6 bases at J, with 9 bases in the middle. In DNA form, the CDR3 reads TGCAGCGTTGGACGGGGGAATGGCTACACCTTC. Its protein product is CSVGRGNGYTF.

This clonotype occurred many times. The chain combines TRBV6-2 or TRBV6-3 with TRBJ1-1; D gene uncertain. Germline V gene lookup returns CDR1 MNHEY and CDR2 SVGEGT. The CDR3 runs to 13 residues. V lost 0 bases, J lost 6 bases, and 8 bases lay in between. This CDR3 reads CASSYSDRAEAFF. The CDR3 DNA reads TGTGCCAGCAGTTACTCGGATAGGGCTGAAGCTTTCTTT.

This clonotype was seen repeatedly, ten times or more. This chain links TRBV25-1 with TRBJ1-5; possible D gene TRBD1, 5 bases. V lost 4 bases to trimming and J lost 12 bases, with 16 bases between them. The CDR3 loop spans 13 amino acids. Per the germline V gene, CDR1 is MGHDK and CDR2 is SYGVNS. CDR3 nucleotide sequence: TGTGCCAGCAGTGGACCCGGACAAGGTAACCAGCATTTT. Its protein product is CASSGPGQGNQHF. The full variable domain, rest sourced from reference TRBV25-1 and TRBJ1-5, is EADIYQTPRYLVIGTGKKITLECSQTMGHDKMYWYQQDPGMELHLIHYSYGVNSTEKGDLSSESTVSRIRTEHFPLTLESARPSHTSQYLCASSGPGQGNQHFGDGTRLSIL.

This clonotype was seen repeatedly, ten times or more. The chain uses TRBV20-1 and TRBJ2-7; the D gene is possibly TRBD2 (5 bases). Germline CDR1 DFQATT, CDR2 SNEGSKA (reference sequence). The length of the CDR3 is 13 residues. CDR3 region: CSASASLPYEQYF. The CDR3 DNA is TGCAGCGCCTCCGCTAGCCTGCCCTACGAGCAGTACTTC.

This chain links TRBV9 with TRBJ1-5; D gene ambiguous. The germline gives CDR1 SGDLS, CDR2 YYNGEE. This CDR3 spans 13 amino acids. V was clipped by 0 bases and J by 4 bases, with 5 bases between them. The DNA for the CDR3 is TGTGCCAGCAGCGTAGACCCAAATCAGCCCCAGCATTTT. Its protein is CASSVDPNQPQHF.

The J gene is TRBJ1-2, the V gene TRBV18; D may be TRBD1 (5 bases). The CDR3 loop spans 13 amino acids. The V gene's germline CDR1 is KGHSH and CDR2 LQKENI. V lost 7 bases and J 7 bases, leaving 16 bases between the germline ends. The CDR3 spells CASLPDMGGGYTF. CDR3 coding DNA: TGTGCCAGCTTACCGGACATGGGAGGTGGCTACACCTTC.

As DNA, the CDR3 is TGTGCCAGCAGCCGATCCCGGGCCACTGCCGGAAGCGGGCAGTACTTC. This codes for CASSRSRATAGSGQYF. This chain uses TRBV14 with TRBJ2-7; TRBD2 might be the D (5 bases). V lost 4 bases and J lost 9, with 25 bases in between. The CDR3 totals 16 residues. In germline, CDR1 is SGHDN, CDR2 FVKESK.